A single sample is the source of the 2 T cell receptor beta chains below, sequenced in a study of blood T cell repertoires in COVID-19. Here immunoSEQ multiplex PCR was the method, and the copy in TCRdb shows in-frame clones only, minus some. Of some 70,000 clones in the sample, 75% to 90% were seen once. The sequenced sample consisted of peripheral blood. The receptor source for this set is a man in his fifties or sixties with acute or convalescent COVID-19.

The genes are TRBV27 and TRBJ2-5; TRBD2 matches 13 bases. Trimming took 3 bases from V and 2 from J; bases not matched to a gene: 6. The germline V gene encodes CDR1 MNHEY and CDR2 SMNVEV (reference sequence). The CDR3 consists of 17 residues. The chain's CDR3 is CASSLKGLAGPQETQYF. The CDR3 coding sequence is TGTGCCAGCAGTTTGAAGGGACTAGCGGGACCTCAAGAGACCCAGTACTTC.

The gene calls are TRBV4-1 and TRBJ1-1; no firm D call. The CDR3 covers 13 residues. Deletions cut 1 base from V and 12 bases from J, with 15 bases between. Germline CDR1 MGHRA, CDR2 YSYEKL. Here the CDR3 reads CASSQGPGVTPFF. CDR3 nucleotide sequence: TGCGCCAGCAGCCAAGGACCGGGAGTCACACCTTTCTTT.